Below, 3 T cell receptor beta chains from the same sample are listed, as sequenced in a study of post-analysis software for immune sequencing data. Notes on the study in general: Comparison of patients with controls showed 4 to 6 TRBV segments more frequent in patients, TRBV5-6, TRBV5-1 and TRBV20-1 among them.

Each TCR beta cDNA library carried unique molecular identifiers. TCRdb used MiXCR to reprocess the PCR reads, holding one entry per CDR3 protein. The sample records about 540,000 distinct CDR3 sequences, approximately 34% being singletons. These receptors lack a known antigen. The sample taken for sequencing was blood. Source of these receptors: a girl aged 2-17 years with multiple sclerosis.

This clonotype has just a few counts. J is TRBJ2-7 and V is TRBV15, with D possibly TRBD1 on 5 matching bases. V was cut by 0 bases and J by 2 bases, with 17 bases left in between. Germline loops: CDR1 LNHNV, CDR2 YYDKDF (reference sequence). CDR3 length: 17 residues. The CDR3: CATSRDNPGQLPYEQYF. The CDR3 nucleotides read TGTGCCACCAGCAGAGATAACCCAGGACAACTACCCTACGAGCAGTACTTC.

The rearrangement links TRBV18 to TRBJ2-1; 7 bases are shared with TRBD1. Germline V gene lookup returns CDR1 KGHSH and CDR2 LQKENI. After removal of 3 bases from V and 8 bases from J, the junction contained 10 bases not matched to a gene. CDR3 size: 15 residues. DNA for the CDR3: TGTGCCAGCTCACCGCAAGGACAGGTTTTGGATGAGCAGTTCTTC. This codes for CASSPQGQVLDEQFF.

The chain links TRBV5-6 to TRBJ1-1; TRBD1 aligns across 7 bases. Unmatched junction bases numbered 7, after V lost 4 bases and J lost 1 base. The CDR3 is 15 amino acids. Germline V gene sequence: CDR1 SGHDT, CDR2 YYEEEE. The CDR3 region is CASSIDRVRNTEAFF. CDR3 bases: TGTGCCAGCAGCATTGACAGGGTGCGGAACACTGAAGCTTTCTTT. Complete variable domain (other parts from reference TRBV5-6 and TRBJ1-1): DAGVTQSPTHLIKTRGQQVTLRCSPKSGHDTVSWYQQALGQGPQFIFQYYEEEERQRGNFPDRFSGHQFPNYSSELNVNALLLGDSALYLCASSIDRVRNTEAFFGQGTRLTVV.